The source of this T cell receptor (beta chain) is a study of blood T cell repertoires in COVID-19. Study-level background: COVID-19 samples collected from the United States, Italy and Spain covered acute and convalescent phases. The analysed material was cDNA or gDNA that came from T cells, B-cell-depleted T cells, or PBMCs.

CDR3 size: 13 residues. CDR1 MNHEY and CDR2 SVGAGI come from the germline V gene. Germline trimming cut 3 bases from V and 6 bases from J; bases unmatched to any gene: 3. Original methodology: Reference gene primer amplification gave estimated nucleated cell counts. The method was immunoSEQ multiplex PCR; TCRdb's version includes in-frame clones alone and lacks a portion of them. V and J calls and clone size are those listed in that table; D and trimming were worked out from the DNA. The table shows some 120,000 clones, with 75% to 90% occurring only once. The sequence came from a human donor in a cohort sampled during active COVID-19. J is TRBJ2-7 and V is TRBV6-5; 9 bases line up with TRBD1. The material sequenced was peripheral blood. The CDR3 DNA is TGTGCCAGCAGTTATACGACAGGGGGCGAGCAGTACGTC. As protein: CASSYTTGGEQYV.